The 11 T cell receptor beta chains presented below share a single source sample, sequenced in a study of T-cell memory formation after mild COVID-19. TCRdb called the 5' RACE reads again in MiXCR, with one record for every CDR3 protein. The sample lists 290,000 or so distinct CDR3 sequences, approximately 19% occurring once. Sequenced: PBMCs or a T cell subset sorted from them (not recorded which). All receptors derive from a man aged 18 to 29 who had mild COVID-19 (a few samples of this study predate the infection). Cell type and time point are not known.

This chain joins TRBV4-3 and TRBJ2-3; 9 bases are shared with TRBD2. Trimming at V came to 1 base and at J to 2 bases, leaving 7 bases not matched to a gene. CDR1 is LGHNA and CDR2 is YSLEER in the germline V gene. The CDR3 is made up of 17 amino acids. CDR3 protein: CASSQVRSGGSTDTQYF. The CDR3 nucleotides read TGCGCCAGCAGCCAAGTGAGGAGCGGGGGGTCCACAGATACGCAGTATTTT.

This chain links TRBV28 with TRBJ2-7; perhaps D is TRBD1 or TRBD2 (6 bases each). Germline V CDR1 and CDR2: MDHEN, SYDVKM. The CDR3 totals 16 residues. The ends were cut back, 3 bases at V and 4 bases at J, with 19 bases in the middle. CDR3 bases: TGTGCCAGCAGTTTGGGGGGCGGCCGACAGAATTACGAGCAGTACGTC. It encodes CASSLGGGRQNYEQYV.

This chain links TRBV11-2 with TRBJ1-4; D gene ambiguous. V shed 6 bases and J shed 8 bases, with 13 bases lying between them. CDR1 is SGHAT, CDR2 FQNNGV, per germline. The CDR3 is 13 residues long. The DNA of the CDR3 is TGTGCCAGCAGGCCCGGGTCTACCGAAAAACTGTTTTTT. Translation gives CASRPGSTEKLFF.

This clonotype was counted only a few times. The chain uses TRBV20-1 and TRBJ2-7; TRBD2 matches at 7 bases. The CDR3 has 11 residues. From germline, CDR1 is DFQATT and CDR2 SNEGSKA (reference sequence). The V and J ends lost 4 bases and 5 bases, in that order; junction bases with no gene match: 2. Here the CDR3 DNA reads TGCAGTGCTAAGGGAGGGAACGAGCAGTACGTC. It codes for CSAKGGNEQYV.

This clonotype was counted a few times. This chain uses TRBV5-1 with TRBJ1-3, with D tentatively TRBD1 (5 bases). The CDR3 extends over 15 amino acids. The germline gives CDR1 SGHRS, CDR2 YFSETQ. With 4 bases removed from V and 0 bases from J, the gap between germline ends came to 11 bases. The CDR3 DNA reads as TGCGCCAGCAGCCGGGACCTAAGCTCTGGAAACACCATATATTTT. It codes for CASSRDLSSGNTIYF.

The rearrangement uses TRBV20-1 and TRBJ1-1, with D unresolved. In germline, CDR1 is DFQATT, CDR2 SNEGSKA (reference sequence). There are 12 residues in the CDR3. Between the trimmed V and J ends, which lost 0 bases and 3 bases, there was a span of 5 bases. CDR3 loop: CSARDGHTEAFF. The CDR3 bases are TGCAGTGCTAGAGATGGTCACACTGAAGCTTTCTTT.

This clonotype was seen a few times. The CDR3 is CSAADRANYNEQFF. Written as DNA, the CDR3 is TGCAGTGCGGCCGACAGGGCTAATTACAATGAGCAGTTCTTC. The chain employs TRBV20-1 and TRBJ2-1, with 7 nucleotides matching TRBD1. Trimming cost V 6 bases and J 4 bases; bases outside gene matches: 9. The CDR3 is 14 residues long. Per germline, CDR1 DFQATT and CDR2 SNEGSKA (reference sequence).

This clonotype was detected only a few times. V gene TRBV7-8 combines with J gene TRBJ2-5; a weak D match, TRBD1 (5 bases). Trimming shortened V by 1 base and J by 5 bases, and 14 bases separated the two germline ends. This CDR3 has 15 residues. Germline CDR1 reads SGHVS; CDR2 reads FQNEAQ. CDR3 protein: CASSLVRVAWETQYF. CDR3 bases: TGTGCCAGCAGCTTAGTCAGGGTGGCTTGGGAGACCCAGTACTTC.

The chain links TRBV29-1 to TRBJ1-2, with 9 bases matching TRBD1. The V segment lost 6 bases and the J segment 7 bases; nucleotides outside the gene matches: 6. The V gene's germline CDR1 is SQVTM and CDR2 ANQGSEA. The CDR3 is 12 amino acids. CDR3 DNA sequence: TGCAGCGTATCCACAGGGGGCGGTGGCTACACCTTC. Its protein is CSVSTGGGGYTF.

This chain connects TRBV12-3 or TRBV12-4 to TRBJ1-2, with TRBD1 matching 11 bases. J was trimmed by 6 bases and V by 6 bases; bases with no gene match: 9. The CDR3 is made up of 15 amino acids. CDR3 sequence (DNA): TGTGCCAGCAGGGAAGCGGGACAGGGGGAAAATGGCTACACCTTC. Its translation is CASREAGQGENGYTF.

This chain connects TRBV7-8 to TRBJ2-3; TRBD2 agrees at 12 bases. In germline, CDR1 is SGHVS, CDR2 FQNEAQ. The CDR3 runs 17 residues. V was pared by 5 bases and J by 5 bases, with 11 bases of the junction left unmatched. The CDR3 DNA follows: TGTGCCAGCAGCCCTGGGGCTAGCGGGGGGGTCGTAGATACGCAGTATTTT. This codes for CASSPGASGGVVDTQYF.